The subject of this entry is one T cell receptor beta chain. Its antigen is as yet unknown. These data belong to a study of beta chain features in type 1 diabetes. The study, taken as a whole, reports: Patients' naive, central memory and Treg TCRB repertoires seemed closer to one another than those of healthy donors. PCR might pick shorter templates more often, in the same way for patients and controls. The study found moderately but significantly shorter TCRB CDR3s in all four CD4+ subsets of Type 1 diabetes patients.

Of the isolated RNA, all was reverse transcribed, and so the sequenced material was expressed TCRB transcripts. TCRdb keeps only in-frame clones here, not all; method: immunoSEQ multiplex PCR. Among 300,000 to 400,000 clones listed, approximately 15% were seen once. CDR1 is SGHRS, CDR2 YFSETQ, per germline. This CDR3 has 15 amino acids. The J segment lost 5 bases and the V segment lost 0 bases, leaving 5 bases of the junction unmatched. Each of the CD4+ naive, central memory, regulatory and stem cell-like memory populations was sorted via CD45RO/CCR7/CD25/CD127/CD95/CD27. Over 95% purity was reached by all sorted populations.

The sample taken for sequencing was naive CD4+ T cells from blood. The receptor was derived from a young woman with type 1 diabetes. This chain connects TRBV5-1 to TRBJ2-7; 10 positions match TRBD1. The CDR3 DNA follows: TGCGCCAGCAGCTTGGACGGACAGGGGGAAGACGAGCAGTACTTC. This encodes CASSLDGQGEDEQYF. Full variable domain (rest looked up from reference TRBV5-1 and TRBJ2-7): KAGVTQTPRYLIKTRGQQVTLSCSPISGHRSVSWYQQTPGQGLQFLFEYFSETQRNKGNFPGRFSGRQFSNSRSEMNVSTLELGDSALYLCASSLDGQGEDEQYFGPGTRLTVT.